Sequencing of this T cell receptor (beta chain) was carried out in a study of early T cells in non-severe SARS-CoV-2 infection listed by TCRdb under 2021. Background for the entire study: Because TCR sequencing relied on bulk RNA taken from unsorted whole blood, pairing of alpha and beta chains was not possible. On the study overall, not on this receptor specifically: VDJdb matching was skewed toward anti-spike CD8 responses and likely underestimated virus-specific expansions, missing private and CD4 specificities.

In the case of this clonotype: This clone's antigen is unknown. No clone much larger than this one lies a single base away; base qualities are absent.

Set within a cohort of healthcare workers in London, UK, this nested case-control study involved weekly PCR testing of nasopharyngeal swabs along with blood sampling. Between 23 and 31 March 2020, the week of the UK lockdown, healthcare workers were enrolled and then followed up weekly for as long as 16 weeks. The germline V gene gives CDR1 as LGHNA and CDR2 as YSLEER. The V end loses 1 base and the J end loses 2 bases, and a stretch of 21 bases separates them. The CDR3 numbers 18 residues from cysteine through phenylalanine. Left in the record is the CDR3 DNA by itself, 54 bases read in frame from the first base. Library preparation employed 5' RACE. The run used a NextSeq 500. To correct for sequencing error and PCR bias, the TCR library protocol tagged individual cDNA molecules with unique molecular identifiers. TCR alpha and beta chains were both sequenced, and the abundances of alpha and beta sequences in each sample were closely correlated with each other. Concerning the study's data processing: Decombinator V4 was used to perform V gene, J gene and CDR3 annotation of TCR sequences. Expanded TCRs were defined as changing significantly between any two time points under a Poisson model with p below 0.0001. Abundances of TCRs were expressed as counts per million after normalisation to the total number of TCRs sequenced in each sample. TRAV1-2 paired with TRAJ12, TRAJ20 or TRAJ33 defined MAIT TCRs, while TRAV10 paired with TRAJ18 defined iNKT TCRs. VDJdb, accessed 1 November 2021, was searched for CMV, EBV and SARS-CoV-2 annotated TCRs, excluding TCRs annotated for multiple antigens. Through fastp at Q25 and MiXCR, TCRdb rebuilt clones from the public reads, retaining in-frame beta chains. Merged by CDR3 protein, the rows form single entries marked with the most common genes and DNA. None of the V and J calls come from the authors' own analysis; TCRdb made them. This sample is represented by over 45,000 distinct CDR3 sequences; roughly a tenth of them were singletons. The ten biggest clones cover 6.5% of the sample.

Sequencing was done on a sample of whole blood. The chain is assembled from TRBV4-3 and TRBJ2-7, with TRBD1 perhaps the D gene, on 6 matching bases. This TCR derives from an adult who was a healthcare worker with PCR-confirmed SARS-CoV-2 infection or an uninfected control (not recorded which). The CDR3 protein: CASSQVLPPRDKPYEQYF. The DNA sequence is TGCGCCAGCAGCCAAGTCCTACCTCCTCGGGACAAGCCCTACGAGCAGTACTTC.